The sequence of this TCR beta chain was determined in a study of T cell responses to AZD1222 COVID-19 vaccine. General study results and limits: Donors skewed white British and female; clonal diversity was possibly underestimated. Epitopes outside B.1.351 and B.1.1.7 mutated regions reportedly drew nearly half of spike TCRs.

The germline gives CDR1 SQVTM, CDR2 ANQGSEA. V was pared by 2 bases and J by 5 bases, with 12 bases between. This CDR3 is built from 13 residues. In regard to this clone: Its antigen is unknown.

Profiled with immunoSEQ multiplex PCR; TCRdb holds only in-frame clones, not every one. Altogether some 150,000 clones are present, approximately 90% being singletons, with the ten largest covering approximately 3%. The clonotype was recovered from an adult who received the AZD1222 COVID-19 vaccine. The chain couples TRBV29-1 to TRBJ1-1; D not certain. The sample consisted of peripheral blood, taken 28 days after the second AZD1222 dose. In DNA, the CDR3 is TGCAGCGTTGAACGGGGAATGGGGACTGAAGCTTTCTTT. Translating it yields CSVERGMGTEAFF.